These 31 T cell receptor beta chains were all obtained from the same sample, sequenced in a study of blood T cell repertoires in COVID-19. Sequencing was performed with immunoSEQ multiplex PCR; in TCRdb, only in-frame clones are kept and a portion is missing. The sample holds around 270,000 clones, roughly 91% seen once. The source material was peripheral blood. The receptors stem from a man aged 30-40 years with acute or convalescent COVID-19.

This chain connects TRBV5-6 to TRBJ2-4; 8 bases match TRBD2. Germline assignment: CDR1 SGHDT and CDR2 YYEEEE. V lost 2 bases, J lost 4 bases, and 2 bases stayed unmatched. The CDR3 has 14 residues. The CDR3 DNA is TGTGCCAGCAGCTTAGGACTAGCTAAAAACATTCAGTACTTC. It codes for CASSLGLAKNIQYF.

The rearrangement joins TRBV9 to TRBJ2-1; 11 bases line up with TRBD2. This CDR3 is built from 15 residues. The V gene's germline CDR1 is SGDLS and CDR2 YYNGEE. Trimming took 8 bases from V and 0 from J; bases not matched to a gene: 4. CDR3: CASGTSGSSYNEQFF. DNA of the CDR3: TGTGCCAGTGGAACTAGCGGGAGCTCCTACAATGAGCAGTTCTTC.

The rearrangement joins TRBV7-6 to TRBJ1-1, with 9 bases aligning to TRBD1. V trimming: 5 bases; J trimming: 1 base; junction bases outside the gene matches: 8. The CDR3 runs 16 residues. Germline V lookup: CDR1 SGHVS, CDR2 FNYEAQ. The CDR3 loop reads CASSPYRGQTNTEAFF. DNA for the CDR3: TGTGCCAGCAGCCCATACAGGGGGCAAACGAACACTGAAGCTTTCTTT.

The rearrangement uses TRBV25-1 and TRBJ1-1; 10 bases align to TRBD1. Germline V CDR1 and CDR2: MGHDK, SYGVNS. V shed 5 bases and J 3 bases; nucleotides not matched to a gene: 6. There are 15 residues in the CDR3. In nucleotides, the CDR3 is TGTGCCAGCAGTCCCCTTGGGACAGGGGACACTGAAGCTTTCTTT. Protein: CASSPLGTGDTEAFF.

The CDR3 DNA follows: TGCGCCAGCAGTACTGGACTAGCGGGGGGGCAAGATACGCAGTATTTT. Protein sequence: CASSTGLAGGQDTQYF. The chain joins TRBV10-2 to TRBJ2-3; 15 nucleotides align to TRBD2. Germline V gene data show CDR1 as WSHSY and CDR2 as SAAADI. This CDR3 has 16 amino acids. J lost 5 bases, V lost 5 bases, and 5 bases had no gene match.

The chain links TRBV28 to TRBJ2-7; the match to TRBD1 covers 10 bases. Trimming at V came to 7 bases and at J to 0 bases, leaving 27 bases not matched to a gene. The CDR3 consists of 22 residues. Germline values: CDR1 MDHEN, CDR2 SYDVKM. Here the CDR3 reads CASTFGGTGDRGSLLSSYEQYF. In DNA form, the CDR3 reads TGTGCCAGCACCTTTGGGGGGACCGGGGACAGGGGTTCCCTTTTAAGCTCCTACGAGCAGTACTTC.

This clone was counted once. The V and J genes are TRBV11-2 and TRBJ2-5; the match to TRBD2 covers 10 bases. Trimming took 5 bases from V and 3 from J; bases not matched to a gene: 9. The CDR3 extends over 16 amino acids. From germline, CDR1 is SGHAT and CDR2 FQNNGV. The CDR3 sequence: CASSPGLAVGKETQYF. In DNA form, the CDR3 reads TGTGCCAGCAGCCCCGGACTAGCGGTGGGTAAAGAGACCCAGTACTTC.

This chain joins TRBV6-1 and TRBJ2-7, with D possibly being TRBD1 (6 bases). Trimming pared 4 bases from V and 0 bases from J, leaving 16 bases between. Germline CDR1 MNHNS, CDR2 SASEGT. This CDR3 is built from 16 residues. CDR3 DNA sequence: TGTGCCAGCAGTGGGTATAAGACAGGAACCTCCTACGAGCAGTACTTC. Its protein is CASSGYKTGTSYEQYF.

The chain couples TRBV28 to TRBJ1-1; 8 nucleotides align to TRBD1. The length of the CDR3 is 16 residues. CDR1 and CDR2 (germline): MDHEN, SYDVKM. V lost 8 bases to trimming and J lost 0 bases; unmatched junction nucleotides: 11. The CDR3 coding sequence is TGTGCCAGCCCACCTCGGACAGGGATCATGAACACTGAAGCTTTCTTT. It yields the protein CASPPRTGIMNTEAFF.

CDR3 DNA: TGTGCCAGCGGAGGGAGGAACCTTTATGGCTACACCTTC. Encoded protein: CASGGRNLYGYTF. This chain joins TRBV28 and TRBJ1-2; D not resolved. V was clipped by 8 bases and J by 5 bases, with 15 bases between them. The CDR3 length is 13 residues. Germline CDR1 is MDHEN and CDR2 is SYDVKM.

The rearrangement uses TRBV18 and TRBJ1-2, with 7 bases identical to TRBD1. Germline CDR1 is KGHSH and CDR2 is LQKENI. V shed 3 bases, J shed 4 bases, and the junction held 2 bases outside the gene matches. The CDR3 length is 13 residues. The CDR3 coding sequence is TGTGCCAGCTCACCGGGACAGATCTATGGCTACACCTTC. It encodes CASSPGQIYGYTF.

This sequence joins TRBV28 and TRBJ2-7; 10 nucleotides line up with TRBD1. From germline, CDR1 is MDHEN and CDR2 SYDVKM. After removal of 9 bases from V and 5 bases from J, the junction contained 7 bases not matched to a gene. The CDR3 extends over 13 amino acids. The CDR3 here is CASRRDRGNEQYF. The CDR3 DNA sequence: TGTGCCAGTAGAAGGGACAGGGGAAACGAGCAGTACTTC.

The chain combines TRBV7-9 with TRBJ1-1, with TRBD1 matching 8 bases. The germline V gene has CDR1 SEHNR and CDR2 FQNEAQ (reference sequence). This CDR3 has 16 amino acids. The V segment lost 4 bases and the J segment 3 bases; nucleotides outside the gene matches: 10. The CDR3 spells CASSSTELTGDTEAFF. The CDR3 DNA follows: TGTGCCAGCAGCTCAACCGAATTGACAGGGGACACTGAAGCTTTCTTT.

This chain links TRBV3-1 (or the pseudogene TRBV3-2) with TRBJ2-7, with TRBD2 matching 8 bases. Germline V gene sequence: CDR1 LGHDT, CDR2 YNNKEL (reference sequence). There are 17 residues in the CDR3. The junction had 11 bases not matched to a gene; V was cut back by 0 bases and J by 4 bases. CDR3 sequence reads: CASSQDLSGSREYEQYF. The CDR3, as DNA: TGTGCCAGCAGCCAAGATCTCAGCGGGAGTAGGGAGTACGAGCAGTACTTC.

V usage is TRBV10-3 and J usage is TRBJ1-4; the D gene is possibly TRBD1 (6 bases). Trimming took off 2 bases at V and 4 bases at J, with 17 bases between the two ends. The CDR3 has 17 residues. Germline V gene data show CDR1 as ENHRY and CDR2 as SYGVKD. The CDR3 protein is CAISELSGTSSNEKLFF. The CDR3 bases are TGTGCCATCAGTGAGCTTTCGGGGACATCTAGTAATGAAAAACTGTTTTTT.

The CDR3 here is CATRGGPATNEKLFF. For the CDR3, the DNA is TGTGCCACGCGGGGGGGCCCTGCAACTAATGAAAAACTGTTTTTT. The V and J genes are TRBV6-5 and TRBJ1-4; D is possibly TRBD1 (6 bases). Germline V lookup: CDR1 MNHEY, CDR2 SVGAGI. CDR3 length equals 15 residues. Deletions cut 10 bases from V and 0 bases from J, with 15 bases between.

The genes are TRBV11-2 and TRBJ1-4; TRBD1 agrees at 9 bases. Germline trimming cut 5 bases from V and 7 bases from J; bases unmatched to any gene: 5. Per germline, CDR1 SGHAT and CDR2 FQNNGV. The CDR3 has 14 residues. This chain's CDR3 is CASSQDRGGEKLFF. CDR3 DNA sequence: TGTGCCAGCAGCCAGGACAGGGGTGGTGAAAAACTGTTTTTT.

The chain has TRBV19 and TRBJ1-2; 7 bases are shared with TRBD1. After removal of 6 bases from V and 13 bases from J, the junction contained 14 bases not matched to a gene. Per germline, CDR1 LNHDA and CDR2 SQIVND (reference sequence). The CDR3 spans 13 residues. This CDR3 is CASSATTGVVGTF. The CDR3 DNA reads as TGTGCCAGTAGCGCTACAACAGGGGTAGTTGGCACCTTC.

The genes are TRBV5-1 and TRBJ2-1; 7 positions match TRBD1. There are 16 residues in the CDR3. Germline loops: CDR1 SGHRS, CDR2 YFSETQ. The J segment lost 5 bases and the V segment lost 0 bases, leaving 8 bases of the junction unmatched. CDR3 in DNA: TGCGCCAGCAGCTTGGCCGACAGGGAAATACACAATGAGCAGTTCTTC. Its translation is CASSLADREIHNEQFF.

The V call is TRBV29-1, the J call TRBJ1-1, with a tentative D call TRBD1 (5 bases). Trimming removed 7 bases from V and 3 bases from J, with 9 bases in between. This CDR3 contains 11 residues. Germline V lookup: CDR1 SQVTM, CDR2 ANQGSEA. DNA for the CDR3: TGCAGCGATGGGGGGGACACTGAAGCTTTCTTT. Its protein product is CSDGGDTEAFF.

The CDR3 sequence: CSVWDFSYNEQFF. The CDR3 DNA reads as TGCAGCGTCTGGGACTTCTCCTACAATGAGCAGTTCTTC. The chain recombines TRBV29-1 with TRBJ2-1, with D perhaps TRBD2 (6 bases). This CDR3 contains 13 residues. Trimming left V 6 bases short and J 0 bases short, with 9 bases between. The V gene's germline CDR1 is SQVTM and CDR2 ANQGSEA.

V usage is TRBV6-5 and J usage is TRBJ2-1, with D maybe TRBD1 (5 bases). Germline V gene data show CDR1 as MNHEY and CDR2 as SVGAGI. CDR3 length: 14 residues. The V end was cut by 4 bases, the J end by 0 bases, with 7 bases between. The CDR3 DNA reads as TGTGCCAGCAGTTCAGGGCTCTCCTACAATGAGCAGTTCTTC. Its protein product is CASSSGLSYNEQFF.

The chain's CDR3 is CASSIFVGQGNQPQHF. The CDR3, as DNA: TGTGCCAGTAGTATCTTTGTCGGACAGGGCAATCAGCCCCAGCATTTT. The chain combines TRBV19 with TRBJ1-5; 7 bases fit TRBD1. The CDR3 length is 16 residues. After removal of 3 bases from V and 2 bases from J, the junction contained 7 bases not matched to a gene. CDR1 LNHDA and CDR2 SQIVND come from the germline V gene (reference sequence).

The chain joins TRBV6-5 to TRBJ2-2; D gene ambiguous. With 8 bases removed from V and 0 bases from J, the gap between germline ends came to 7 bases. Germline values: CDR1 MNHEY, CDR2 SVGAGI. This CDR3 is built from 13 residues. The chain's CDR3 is CASPSPNTGELFF. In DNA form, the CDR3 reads TGTGCCAGCCCGTCTCCGAACACCGGGGAGCTGTTTTTT.

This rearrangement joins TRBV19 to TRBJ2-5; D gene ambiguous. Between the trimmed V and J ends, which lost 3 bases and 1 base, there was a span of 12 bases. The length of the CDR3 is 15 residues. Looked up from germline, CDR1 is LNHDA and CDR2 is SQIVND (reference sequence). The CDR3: CASSMGRQLQETQYF. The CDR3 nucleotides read TGTGCCAGTAGTATGGGCAGGCAGCTCCAAGAGACCCAGTACTTC. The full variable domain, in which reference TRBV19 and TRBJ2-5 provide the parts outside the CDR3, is DGGITQSPKYLFRKEGQNVTLSCEQNLNHDAMYWYRQDPGQGLRLIYYSQIVNDFQKGDIAEGYSVSREKKESFPLTVTSAQKNPTAFYLCASSMGRQLQETQYFGPGTRLLVL.

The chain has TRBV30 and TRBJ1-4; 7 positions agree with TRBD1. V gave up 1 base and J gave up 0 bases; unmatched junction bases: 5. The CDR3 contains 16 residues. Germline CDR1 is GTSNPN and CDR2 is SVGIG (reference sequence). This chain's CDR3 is CAWSGKGASTNEKLFF. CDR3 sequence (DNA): TGTGCCTGGAGTGGGAAGGGGGCCTCAACTAATGAAAAACTGTTTTTT.

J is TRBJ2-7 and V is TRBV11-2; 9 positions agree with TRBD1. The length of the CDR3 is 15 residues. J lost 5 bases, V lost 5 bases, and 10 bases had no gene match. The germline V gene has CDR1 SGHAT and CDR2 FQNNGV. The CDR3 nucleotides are TGTGCCAGCAGCGAATCCGGGACAGGGATCGACGAGCAGTACTTC. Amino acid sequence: CASSESGTGIDEQYF.

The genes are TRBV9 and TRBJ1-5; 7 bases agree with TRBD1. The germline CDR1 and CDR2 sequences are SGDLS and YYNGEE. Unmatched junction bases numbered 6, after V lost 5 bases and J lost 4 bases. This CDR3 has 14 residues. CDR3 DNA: TGTGCCAGCAGTGGCACAGGGGCGAATCAGCCCCAGCATTTT. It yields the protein CASSGTGANQPQHF.

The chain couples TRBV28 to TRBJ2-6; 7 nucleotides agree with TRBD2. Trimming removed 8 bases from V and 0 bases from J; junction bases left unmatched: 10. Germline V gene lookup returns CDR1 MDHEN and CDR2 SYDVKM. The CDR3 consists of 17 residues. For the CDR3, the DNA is TGTGCCAGCTCAACCTTAGCGGGCAGCTCTGGGGCCAACGTCCTGACTTTC. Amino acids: CASSTLAGSSGANVLTF.

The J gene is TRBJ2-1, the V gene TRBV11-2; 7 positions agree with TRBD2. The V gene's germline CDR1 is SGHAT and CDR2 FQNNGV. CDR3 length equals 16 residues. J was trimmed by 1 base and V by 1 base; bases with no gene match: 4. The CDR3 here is CASSLVSGGSYNEQFF. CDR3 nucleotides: TGTGCCAGCAGCTTAGTGTCCGGGGGGTCCTACAATGAGCAGTTCTTC. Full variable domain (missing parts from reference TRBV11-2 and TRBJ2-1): EAGVAQSPRYKIIEKRQSVAFWCNPISGHATLYWYQQILGQGPKLLIQFQNNGVVDDSQLPKDRFSAERLKGVDSTLKIQPAKLEDSAVYLCASSLVSGGSYNEQFFGPGTRLTVL.

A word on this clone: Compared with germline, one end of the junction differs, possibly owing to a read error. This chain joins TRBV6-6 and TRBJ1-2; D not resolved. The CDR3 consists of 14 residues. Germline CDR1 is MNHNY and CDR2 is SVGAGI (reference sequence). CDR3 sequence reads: CASTYSAGPYGYTF. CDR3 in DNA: TGTGCCAGCACTTACTCCGCAGGCCCATATGGCTACACCTTC.